This T cell receptor (beta chain) comes out of a study of cytomegalovirus exposure and HLA in healthy donors. This CDR3 spans 16 amino acids. V was pared by 1 base and J by 6 bases, with 16 bases between. Germline CDR1 reads MGHRA; CDR2 reads YSYEKL. Primers: 60 Vbeta forward and 13 Jbeta reverse. The data were produced by immunoSEQ multiplex PCR, yet TCRdb's version contains in-frame clones alone and is incomplete. The sample records fewer than 250,000 clones, around 78% being singletons. Sequenced: PBMCs. The sequence came from a woman aged 25 to 45 in good health and CMV-seropositive. The rearrangement links TRBV4-1 to TRBJ1-5; unclear D gene. DNA for the CDR3: TGCGCCAGCAGCCAAGTATCCGGAGCGCGGGGTCAGCCCCAGCATTTT. It specifies CASSQVSGARGQPQHF.